These 19 T cell receptor beta chains came from one sample sequenced in a study of PD-L1 blockade in urothelial cancer. TCRdb's copy holds only in-frame clones and misses some; the assay was immunoSEQ multiplex PCR. The table shows some 110,000 clones, with 85% to 95% occurring only once. Time point in this sample: peripheral blood 6 weeks after treatment start. Sequenced here: PBMCs, sampled around atezolizumab (anti-PD-L1) treatment. The receptors here all came from a man between 60 and 70 years old with urothelial cancer.

This chain connects TRBV5-1 to TRBJ2-2; 11 bases align to TRBD1. Germline loops: CDR1 SGHRS, CDR2 YFSETQ. The J segment lost 5 bases and the V segment lost 6 bases, leaving 6 bases of the junction unmatched. The CDR3 is 15 residues long. Written as DNA, the CDR3 is TGCGCCAGCACCACGGGACAGGGGGTGACCGGGGAGCTGTTTTTT. Translating it yields CASTTGQGVTGELFF.

This clone was recorded once. The rearrangement uses TRBV9 and TRBJ2-2, with TRBD1 matching over 11 bases. V shed 2 bases and J 2 bases; nucleotides not matched to a gene: 2. The CDR3 runs to 16 residues. The germline CDR1 and CDR2 sequences are SGDLS and YYNGEE. CDR3 region: CASSVGTGGNTGELFF. In DNA form, the CDR3 reads TGTGCCAGCAGCGTCGGGACAGGGGGTAACACCGGGGAGCTGTTTTTT.

The chain employs TRBV11-2 and TRBJ2-7; the match to TRBD1 covers 7 bases. The CDR3 has 13 amino acids. V shed 0 bases, J shed 6 bases, and the junction held 2 bases outside the gene matches. Germline CDR1 reads SGHAT; CDR2 reads FQNNGV. The CDR3: CASSLDRGTEQYF. The DNA of the CDR3 is TGTGCCAGCAGCTTAGACAGGGGGACCGAGCAGTACTTC.

The CDR3 here is CASSLFQGYAGELFF. CDR3 nucleotide sequence: TGTGCCAGCAGCTTATTCCAGGGATATGCCGGGGAGCTGTTTTTT. This chain joins TRBV11-2 and TRBJ2-2; D may be TRBD1 (5 bases). CDR1 and CDR2 (germline): SGHAT, FQNNGV. Between the trimmed V and J ends, which lost 2 bases and 6 bases, there was a span of 13 bases. The CDR3 sequence is 15 residues long. Filled out from reference TRBV11-2 and TRBJ2-2, the complete variable domain reads EAGVAQSPRYKIIEKRQSVAFWCNPISGHATLYWYQQILGQGPKLLIQFQNNGVVDDSQLPKDRFSAERLKGVDSTLKIQPAKLEDSAVYLCASSLFQGYAGELFFGEGSRLTVL.

The DNA of the CDR3 is TGCGCCAGCAGCTTACCCCGGGACAGGGGGAGCGAGCAGTACTTC. This gives the protein CASSLPRDRGSEQYF. This rearrangement joins TRBV5-1 to TRBJ2-7; TRBD1 agrees at 11 bases. The ends lost 2 bases at V and 6 bases at J; junction bases unmatched: 7. There are 15 residues in the CDR3. Germline V gene sequence: CDR1 SGHRS, CDR2 YFSETQ.

The rearrangement links TRBV29-1 to TRBJ2-5; D may be TRBD1 (6 bases). Trimming removed 3 bases at V and 2 bases at J, with 13 bases between. CDR1 and CDR2 from the germline V gene are SQVTM and ANQGSEA. The CDR3 has 14 amino acids. CDR3 nucleotide sequence: TGCAGCGTTGAGCAGGGGCGGCAACAAGAGACCCAGTACTTC. Its translation is CSVEQGRQQETQYF. The complete variable domain, with remaining parts taken from reference TRBV29-1 and TRBJ2-5, reads SAVISQKPSRDICQRGTSLTIQCQVDSQVTMMFWYRQQPGQSLTLIATANQGSEATYESGFVIDKFPISRPNLTFSTLTVSNMSPEDSSIYLCSVEQGRQQETQYFGPGTRLLVL.

This chain joins TRBV10-2 and TRBJ2-5; 9 nucleotides align to TRBD2. CDR3 length: 17 residues. CDR1 and CDR2 (germline): WSHSY, SAAADI. V lost 1 base to trimming and J lost 2 bases; unmatched junction nucleotides: 8. The CDR3 spells CASSEYSGGINQETQYF. The CDR3 DNA follows: TGCGCCAGCAGTGAGTACAGCGGGGGGATTAATCAAGAGACCCAGTACTTC.

The rearrangement joins TRBV5-6 to TRBJ1-5; D perhaps matches TRBD1 (6 bases). This CDR3 contains 14 residues. Germline V gene sequence: CDR1 SGHDT, CDR2 YYEEEE. Trimming shortened V by 1 base and J by 3 bases, and 8 bases separated the two germline ends. CDR3 coding DNA: TGTGCCAGCAGCTTGACAGGGTCCAATCAGCCCCAGCATTTT. Translation: CASSLTGSNQPQHF.

The chain employs TRBV19 and TRBJ2-4; 10 nucleotides line up with TRBD2. CDR3 size: 16 residues. CDR1 and CDR2 from the germline V gene are LNHDA and SQIVND (reference sequence). Unmatched junction bases numbered 10, after V lost 4 bases and J lost 7 bases. The CDR3 loop is CASSNGASGGFNIQYF. CDR3 sequence (DNA): TGTGCCAGTAGTAATGGGGCTAGCGGGGGTTTCAACATTCAGTACTTC.

The chain links TRBV28 to TRBJ2-7; TRBD1 agrees at 8 bases. Germline assignment: CDR1 MDHEN and CDR2 SYDVKM. Trimming at V came to 4 bases and at J to 2 bases, leaving 7 bases not matched to a gene. This CDR3 region has 15 residues. CDR3 sequence: CASSSQGRGPYEQYF. CDR3 in DNA: TGTGCCAGCAGTTCCCAGGGCAGGGGGCCCTACGAGCAGTACTTC.

V usage is TRBV7-9 and J usage is TRBJ2-2, with TRBD1 identical over 9 bases. Germline CDR1 SEHNR, CDR2 FQNEAQ (reference sequence). V shed 1 base and J 6 bases; nucleotides not matched to a gene: 3. The CDR3 extends over 15 amino acids. The CDR3 here is CASSLGTGASGELFF. DNA of the CDR3: TGTGCCAGCAGCTTAGGGACAGGGGCTTCCGGGGAGCTGTTTTTT. Filled out from reference TRBV7-9 and TRBJ2-2, the complete variable domain reads DTGVSQNPRHKITKRGQNVTFRCDPISEHNRLYWYRQTLGQGPEFLTYFQNEAQLEKSRLLSDRFSAERPKGSFSTLEIQRTEQGDSAMYLCASSLGTGASGELFFGEGSRLTVL.

CDR3 residues: CASSLAGQGGDTQYF. The CDR3, as DNA: TGTGCCAGCAGCTTGGCCGGACAGGGCGGAGATACGCAGTATTTT. The rearrangement uses TRBV5-4 and TRBJ2-3, with 8 bases that match TRBD1. V trimming: 0 bases; J trimming: 5 bases; junction bases outside the gene matches: 5. CDR3 length: 15 amino acids. Germline V gives CDR1 SGHNT, CDR2 YYREEE (reference sequence).

The rearrangement uses TRBV11-2 and TRBJ2-5; the match to TRBD2 covers 14 bases. The CDR3 extends over 16 amino acids. Germline V lookup: CDR1 SGHAT, CDR2 FQNNGV. With 5 bases clipped from V and 5 bases from J, the junction kept 7 bases outside the gene matches. The CDR3 bases are TGTGCCAGCAGCACCGGGACTAGCGGGAGTGGGGAGACCCAGTACTTC. This sequence encodes CASSTGTSGSGETQYF.

The chain carries TRBV6-5 and TRBJ1-4; maybe TRBD1 (5 bases). Deletions cut 5 bases from V and 3 bases from J, with 13 bases between. This CDR3 has 15 amino acids. Germline CDR1 and CDR2: MNHEY and SVGAGI. The CDR3 DNA reads as TGTGCCAGCAGTGGAGTCGACAGTTCTAATGAAAAACTGTTTTTT. This sequence encodes CASSGVDSSNEKLFF.

The genes are TRBV7-3 and TRBJ2-3; 7 bases are shared with TRBD2. The CDR3 runs to 15 residues. Trimming removed 5 bases from V and 3 bases from J; junction bases left unmatched: 8. Germline CDR1 SGHTA, CDR2 FQGTGA. In DNA form, the CDR3 reads TGTGCCAGCAGCCACTTCGGGGGGAGAACAGATACGCAGTATTTT. It is translated as CASSHFGGRTDTQYF.

In the case of this clone: Within the sample, other DNA sequences also encode this same CDR3. The chain uses TRBV10-3 and TRBJ1-1; tentative D call: TRBD1 (5 bases). This CDR3 comprises 12 residues. The ends were cut back, 3 bases at V and 3 bases at J, with 5 bases in the middle. CDR1 is ENHRY, CDR2 SYGVKD, per germline. The CDR3 bases are TGTGCCATCAGTGACAGGGACACTGAAGCTTTCTTT. Its protein product is CAISDRDTEAFF.

This chain connects TRBV7-2 to TRBJ2-5, with unresolved D. V lost 2 bases to trimming and J lost 7 bases, with 14 bases between them. This CDR3 is built from 14 residues. Germline CDR1 and CDR2: SGHTA and FQGNSA. CDR3 amino acids: CASSLQSSGGTQYF. Here the CDR3 DNA reads TGTGCCAGCAGCTTACAGTCTAGTGGCGGGACCCAGTACTTC.

V and J are TRBV6-1 and TRBJ1-1; a weak D match, TRBD1 (6 bases). V was clipped by 4 bases and J by 4 bases, with 10 bases between them. The CDR3 contains 13 residues. Germline V gene lookup returns CDR1 MNHNS and CDR2 SASEGT. CDR3 loop: CASSGGPGTEAFF. Written as DNA, the CDR3 is TGTGCCAGCAGTGGGGGGCCGGGCACTGAAGCTTTCTTT.

About this clone itself: The junction shows a germline mismatch at one end, possibly a read error. This sequence joins TRBV7-7 and TRBJ2-5; 7 bases match TRBD2. CDR3 length equals 16 residues. The germline gives CDR1 SSHAT, CDR2 FNYEAQ (reference sequence). Here the CDR3 DNA reads TGTGCTAGCAGCTCTGGGAGGGGACCCGTCCAAGAGACCCAGTACTTC. Its protein product is CASSSGRGPVQETQYF.